This T cell receptor (beta chain) originates from a study of blood T cell repertoires in COVID-19. Whole-study context: Collection of acute and convalescent COVID-19 samples took place in the United States, Italy and Spain. Nucleic acid was either cDNA or gDNA, and it came from T cells, B-cell-depleted T cells, or PBMCs.

V was cut by 7 bases and J by 0 bases, with 30 bases left in between. The germline CDR1 and CDR2 sequences are SNHLY and FYNNEI. CDR3 size: 21 residues. Authors' processing steps: By means of reference gene primer amplification, nucleated cell counts were estimated. Sequencing used immunoSEQ multiplex PCR; TCRdb keeps in-frame clones, though not all of them. The V and J calls and clone size were taken over from that table, and D and trimming were inferred from the DNA. Counted here are 250,000 to 350,000 clones, roughly 87% occurring once; the ten biggest clones make up 2.2%. V gene TRBV2 combines with J gene TRBJ1-4; D possibly corresponds to TRBD1 (6 bases). Source material: peripheral blood. The sequence was collected from a woman in her forties or fifties who had recovered from COVID-19. The CDR3 nucleotides are TGTGCCAGCAACCTAAACCGCCGCGGCTTAGGACAGTCTTCAACTAATGAAAAACTGTTTTTT. Translating it yields CASNLNRRGLGQSSTNEKLFF.